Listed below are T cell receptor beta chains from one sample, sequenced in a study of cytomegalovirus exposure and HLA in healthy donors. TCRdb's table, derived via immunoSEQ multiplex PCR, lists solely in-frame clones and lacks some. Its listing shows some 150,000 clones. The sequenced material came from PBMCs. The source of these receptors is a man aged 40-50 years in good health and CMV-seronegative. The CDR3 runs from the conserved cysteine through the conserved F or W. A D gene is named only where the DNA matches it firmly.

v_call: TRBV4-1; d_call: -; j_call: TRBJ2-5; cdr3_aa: CASSQDTGSEQTQYF; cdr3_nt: TGCGCCAGCAGCCAAGATACGGGTAGCGAGCAGACCCAGTACTTC
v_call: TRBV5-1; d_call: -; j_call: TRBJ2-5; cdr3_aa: CASSSLGQSQETQYF; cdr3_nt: TGCGCCAGCAGCTCCCTCGGACAGAGCCAAGAGACCCAGTACTTC
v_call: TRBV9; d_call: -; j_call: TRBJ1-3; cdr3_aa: CASSTTALPGNTIYF; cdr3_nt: TGTGCCAGCAGCACCACAGCCCTTCCTGGAAACACCATATATTTT
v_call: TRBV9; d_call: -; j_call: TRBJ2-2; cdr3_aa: CASRRGLNTGELFF; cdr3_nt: TGTGCCAGCAGGAGGGGACTCAACACCGGGGAGCTGTTTTTT
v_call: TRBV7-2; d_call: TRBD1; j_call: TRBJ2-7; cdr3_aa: CASSQGTEGSEQYF; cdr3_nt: TGTGCCAGCAGCCAAGGGACAGAGGGGTCCGAGCAGTACTTC
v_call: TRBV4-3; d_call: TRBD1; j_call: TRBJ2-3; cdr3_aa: CASSLGQGSTDTQYF; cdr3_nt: TGCGCCAGCAGCCTGGGACAGGGCAGCACAGATACGCAGTATTTT
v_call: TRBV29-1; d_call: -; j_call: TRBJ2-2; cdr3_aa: CSVESGPGGSGELFF; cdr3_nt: TGCAGCGTTGAATCGGGTCCAGGCGGGTCCGGGGAGCTGTTTTTT
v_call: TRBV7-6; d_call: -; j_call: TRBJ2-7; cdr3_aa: CASSLDTEQYF; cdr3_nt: TGTGCCAGCAGCTTAGACACCGAGCAGTACTTC
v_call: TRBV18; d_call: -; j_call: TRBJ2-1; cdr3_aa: CASSPWEGENEQFF; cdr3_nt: TGTGCCAGCTCACCATGGGAGGGGGAGAATGAGCAGTTCTTC
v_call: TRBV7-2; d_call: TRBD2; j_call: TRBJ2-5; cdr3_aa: CASSLDGGAGETQYF; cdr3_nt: TGTGCCAGCAGCTTAGACGGGGGGGCGGGGGAGACCCAGTACTTC
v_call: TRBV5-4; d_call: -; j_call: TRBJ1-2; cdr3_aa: CASSFSGIAGYTF; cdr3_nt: TGTGCCAGCAGCTTTTCAGGGATTGCTGGCTACACCTTC
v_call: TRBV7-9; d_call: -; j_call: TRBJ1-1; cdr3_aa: CASSFGVTEAFF; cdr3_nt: TGTGCCAGCAGCTTTGGAGTCACTGAAGCTTTCTTT
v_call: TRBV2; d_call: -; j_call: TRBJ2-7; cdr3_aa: CASSEALTIYEQYF; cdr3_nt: TGTGCCAGCAGTGAAGCTTTGACAATCTACGAGCAGTACTTC
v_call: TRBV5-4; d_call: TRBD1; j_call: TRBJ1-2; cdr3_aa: CASSLDRVVGYTF; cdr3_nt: TGTGCCAGCAGCCTGGACAGGGTGGTTGGCTACACCTTC
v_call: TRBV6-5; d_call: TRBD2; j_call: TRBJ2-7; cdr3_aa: CASSGVSGGFYEQYF; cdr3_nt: TGTGCCAGTTCCGGGGTTAGCGGGGGTTTCTACGAGCAGTACTTC
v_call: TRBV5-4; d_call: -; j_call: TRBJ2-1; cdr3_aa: CASSSSNEQFF; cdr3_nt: TGTGCCAGCAGCTCCAGTAATGAGCAGTTCTTC
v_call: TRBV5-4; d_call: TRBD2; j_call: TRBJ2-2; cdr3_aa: CASSLGRAGGARELFF; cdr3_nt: TGTGCCAGCAGCTTGGGGCGGGCGGGGGGCGCCCGGGAGCTGTTTTTT
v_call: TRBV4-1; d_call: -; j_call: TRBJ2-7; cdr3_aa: CASSQDRRVESSTYEQYF; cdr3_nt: TGCGCCAGCAGCCAAGATCGTCGGGTTGAAAGTTCTACTTACGAGCAGTACTTC
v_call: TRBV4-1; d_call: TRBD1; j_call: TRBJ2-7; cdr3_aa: CASSLLRSGGTGYEQYF; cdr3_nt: TGCGCCAGCAGCCTCCTAAGATCAGGGGGCACGGGCTACGAGCAGTACTTC
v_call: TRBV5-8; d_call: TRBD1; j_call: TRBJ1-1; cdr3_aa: CASSLLGQANTEAFF; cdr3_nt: TGTGCCAGCAGCTTGCTGGGACAGGCGAACACTGAAGCTTTCTTT
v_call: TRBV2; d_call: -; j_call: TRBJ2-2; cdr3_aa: CASSEERASTGELFF; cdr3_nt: TGTGCCAGCAGTGAAGAGAGGGCATCCACCGGGGAGCTGTTTTTT
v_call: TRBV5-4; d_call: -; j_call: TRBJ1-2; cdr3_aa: CASSTYVTSGGYTF; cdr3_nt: TGTGCCAGCAGCACCTACGTTACGAGCGGTGGCTACACCTTC
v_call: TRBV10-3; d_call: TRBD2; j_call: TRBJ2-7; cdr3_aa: CATVGLAGSYEQYF; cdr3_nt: TGTGCCACCGTTGGACTAGCGGGGAGCTACGAGCAGTACTTC
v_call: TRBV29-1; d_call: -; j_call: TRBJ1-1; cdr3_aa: CSVEGILVSEAFF; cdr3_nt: TGCAGCGTTGAAGGAATCTTAGTGAGTGAAGCTTTCTTT
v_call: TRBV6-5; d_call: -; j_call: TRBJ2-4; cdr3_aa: CASSPRFLAKNIQYF; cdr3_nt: TGTGCCAGCAGTCCCCGGTTCCTAGCCAAAAACATTCAGTACTTC
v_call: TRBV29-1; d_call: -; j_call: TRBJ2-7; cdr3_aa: CSVTTSYYEQYF; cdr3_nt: TGCAGCGTCACTACTAGTTACTACGAGCAGTACTTC
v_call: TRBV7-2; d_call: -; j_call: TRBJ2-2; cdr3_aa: CASTPRGTNTGELFF; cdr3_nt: TGTGCCAGCACCCCGAGGGGGACGAACACCGGGGAGCTGTTTTTT
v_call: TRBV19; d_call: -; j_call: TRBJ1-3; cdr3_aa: CASKDRSSGNTIYF; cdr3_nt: TGTGCCAGTAAGGACAGAAGCTCTGGAAACACCATATATTTT
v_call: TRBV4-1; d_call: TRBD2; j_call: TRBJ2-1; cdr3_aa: CASSQEDRLAGGRQEQFF; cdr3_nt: TGCGCCAGCAGCCAAGAGGACCGATTAGCGGGGGGCCGTCAAGAGCAGTTCTTC
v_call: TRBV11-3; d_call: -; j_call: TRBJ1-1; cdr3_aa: CASSLVRVNTEAFF; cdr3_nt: TGTGCCAGCAGCTTAGTCAGGGTGAACACTGAAGCTTTCTTT